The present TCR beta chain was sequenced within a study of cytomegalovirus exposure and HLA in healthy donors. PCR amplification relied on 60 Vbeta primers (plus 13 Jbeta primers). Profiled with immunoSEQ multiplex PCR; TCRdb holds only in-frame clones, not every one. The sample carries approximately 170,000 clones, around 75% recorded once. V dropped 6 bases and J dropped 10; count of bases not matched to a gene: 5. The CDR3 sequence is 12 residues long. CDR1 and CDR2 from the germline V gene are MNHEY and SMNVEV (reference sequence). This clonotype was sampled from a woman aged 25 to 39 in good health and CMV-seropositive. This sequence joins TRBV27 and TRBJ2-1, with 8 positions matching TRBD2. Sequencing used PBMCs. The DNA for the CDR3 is TGTGCCAGCAGGGACCTAGCGGGCGAGCAGTTCTTC. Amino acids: CASRDLAGEQFF.